One T cell receptor beta chain is described in this entry. Its antigen is not known. TCRdb reprocessed the 5' RACE reads and stores each CDR3 protein as one record, lacking DNA. This repertoire includes around 380,000 distinct CDR3 sequences. The sample originates from a study of monozygotic twins with inflammatory bowel disease. Regarding the study as a whole: There was no way to distinguish the different T cell subtypes. Perhaps reflecting limited power, concordant and discordant twins did not differ in repertoire similarity.

Each donor had more than 2 ml of blood drawn. This sequence was found in a human donor with ulcerative colitis or Crohn's disease, or a healthy co-twin of an affected twin (not recorded which). Sequencing used blood.

The CDR3 loop is CASSWQNLNYGYTF. The chain links TRBV28 to TRBJ1-2. Germline V CDR1 and CDR2: MDHEN, SYDVKM. The CDR3 is made up of 14 amino acids.